This TCR beta chain was obtained from a study of breast tumors, draining lymph nodes, adjacent tissues. General observations from the study: The data were judged consistent with most tumor T cells coming from lymph node and expanding in tumor. Tumor T cell lymph node origin was a supported hypothesis, not proven. Tumors had less TCR diversity than lymph nodes, more than nontumor tissue.

Breast cancer patients provided tissue from their axillary draining lymph nodes. TCRdb passed the multiplex PCR reads through MiXCR, listing each CDR3 protein once. The sample includes under 150,000 distinct CDR3 sequences, around 24% of them seen just once. Remarks on this clonotype: Its antigen is undetermined.

The CDR3 has 17 amino acids. Trimming removed 1 base from V and 6 bases from J, with 19 bases in between. Germline CDR1 and CDR2: LNHDA and SQIVND (reference sequence). The rearrangement links TRBV19 to TRBJ1-5; unclear D gene. The TCR sequence derives from a female donor with breast cancer. Some clones in this sample may be carry-over from other donors' samples. The sample taken for sequencing was axillary lymph node tissue. The CDR3 DNA reads TGTGCCAGTAGTATAGCCCCTCGTCAGGATGGACGTCAGCCCCAGCATTTT. Residues: CASSIAPRQDGRQPQHF.